This T cell receptor beta chain was retrieved from a study of blood T cell repertoires in COVID-19. Across the whole study: Nucleic acid was either cDNA or gDNA, and it came from T cells, B-cell-depleted T cells, or PBMCs.

This clone was found once. Cohort placement rested on clinical history that participants reported themselves. Donors in Cohort 3 counted as recovered after two negative PCRs, clearance, or symptom resolution. As originally analysed: The assay estimated nucleated cells by amplifying reference gene primers. Repertoires were generated with immunoSEQ multiplex PCR, while TCRdb's copy carries only in-frame clones and drops some. V and J calls and clone size come straight from that table; D and trimming were deduced from the DNA. Of hundreds of thousands of clones listed, approximately 84% were seen once; the top ten hold around 4%. Deletions cut 5 bases from V and 1 base from J, with 12 bases between. Germline CDR1 reads LNHDA; CDR2 reads SQIVND (reference sequence). The CDR3 extends over 16 amino acids.

The source of this sequence is a man aged 25 to 45 who had recovered from COVID-19. The specimen sequenced was PBMCs or T cells enriched from blood (not recorded which). The V call is TRBV19, the J call TRBJ1-6, with a possible D match to TRBD1 (5 bases). CDR3 DNA: TGTGCCAGTAGTCTAGGCGGGACGTCCTATAATTCACCCCTCCACTTT. It is translated as CASSLGGTSYNSPLHF.